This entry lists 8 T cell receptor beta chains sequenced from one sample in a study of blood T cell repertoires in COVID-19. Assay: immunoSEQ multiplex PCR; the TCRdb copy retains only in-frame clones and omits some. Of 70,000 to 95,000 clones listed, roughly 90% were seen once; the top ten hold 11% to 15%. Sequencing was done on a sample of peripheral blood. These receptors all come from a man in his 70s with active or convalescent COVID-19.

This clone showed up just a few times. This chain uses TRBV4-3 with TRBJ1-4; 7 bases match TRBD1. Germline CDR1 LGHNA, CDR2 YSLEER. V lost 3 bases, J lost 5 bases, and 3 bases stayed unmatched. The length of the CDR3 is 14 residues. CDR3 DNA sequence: TGCGCCAGCAGCCACCAGGGGGGAAATGAAAAACTGTTTTTT. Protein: CASSHQGGNEKLFF.

The chain's CDR3 is CASTDGSSYNSPLHF. DNA of the CDR3: TGTGCCAGCACCGACGGGAGCTCCTATAATTCACCCCTCCACTTT. This rearrangement joins TRBV6-5 to TRBJ1-6; D is ambiguous. From germline, CDR1 is MNHEY and CDR2 SVGAGI. This CDR3 contains 15 residues. The germline V and J ends were trimmed by 7 bases and 0 bases, with 10 bases remaining between them.

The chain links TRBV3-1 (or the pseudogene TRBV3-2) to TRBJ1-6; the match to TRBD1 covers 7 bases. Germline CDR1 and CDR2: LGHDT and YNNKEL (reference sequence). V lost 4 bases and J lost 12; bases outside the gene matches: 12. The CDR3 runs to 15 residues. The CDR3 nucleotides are TGTGCCAGCAGCCCAGGCACGACAGGGAATGGACCCCTCCACTTT. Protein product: CASSPGTTGNGPLHF.

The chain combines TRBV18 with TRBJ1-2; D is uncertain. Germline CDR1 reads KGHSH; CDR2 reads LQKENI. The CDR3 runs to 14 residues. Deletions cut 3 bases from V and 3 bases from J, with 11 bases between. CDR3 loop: CASSPMYRDYGYTF. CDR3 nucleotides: TGTGCCAGCTCACCGATGTACAGAGACTATGGCTACACCTTC.

This CDR3 is CASSSGLGNYGYTF. The CDR3 region has the DNA TGTGCCAGCAGCTCAGGGTTGGGTAACTATGGCTACACCTTC. V is TRBV7-9 and J is TRBJ1-2; maybe TRBD1 (5 bases). Trimming took 4 bases from V and 1 from J, leaving 10 bases between them. CDR3 length: 14 amino acids. The germline gives CDR1 SEHNR, CDR2 FQNEAQ (reference sequence).

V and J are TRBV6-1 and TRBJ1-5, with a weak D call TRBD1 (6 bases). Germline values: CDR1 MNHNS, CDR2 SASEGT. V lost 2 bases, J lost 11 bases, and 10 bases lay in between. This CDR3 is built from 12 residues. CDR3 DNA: TGTGCCAGCAGTGAAACAGGGCTGACCCAGCATTTT. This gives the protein CASSETGLTQHF.

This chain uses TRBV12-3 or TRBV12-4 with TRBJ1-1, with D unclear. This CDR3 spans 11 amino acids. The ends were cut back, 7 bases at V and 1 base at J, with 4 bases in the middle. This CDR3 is CASIKNTEAFF. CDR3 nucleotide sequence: TGTGCCAGCATCAAGAACACTGAAGCTTTCTTT.

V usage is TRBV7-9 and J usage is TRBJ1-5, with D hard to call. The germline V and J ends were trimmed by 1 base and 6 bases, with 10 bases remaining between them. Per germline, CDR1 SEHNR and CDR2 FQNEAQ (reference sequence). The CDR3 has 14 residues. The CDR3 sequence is CASSLVGVGQPQHF. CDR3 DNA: TGTGCCAGCAGCTTAGTGGGAGTCGGTCAGCCCCAGCATTTT.